This T cell receptor (beta chain) was sequenced during a study of blood T cell repertoires in COVID-19. Study-level background: The cDNA or gDNA used as material had been derived from T cells, B-cell-depleted T cells, or PBMCs.

Libraries were prepared by immunoSEQ multiplex PCR; TCRdb keeps only in-frame clonotypes and omits some of them. The sample lists 150,000 to 200,000 clones, approximately 90% occurring once. The CDR3 loop spans 12 amino acids. V was cut by 5 bases and J by 6 bases, with 9 bases left in between. CDR1 and CDR2 from the germline V gene are MNHEY and SVGEGT. This sequence originates from a human donor in a cohort sampled during active COVID-19. The chain links TRBV6-2 or TRBV6-3 to TRBJ2-3; D unresolved. Sequencing was performed on peripheral blood. This CDR3 reads CASSPPSDTQYF. CDR3 coding DNA: TGTGCCAGCAGTCCCCCTTCGGATACGCAGTATTTT.